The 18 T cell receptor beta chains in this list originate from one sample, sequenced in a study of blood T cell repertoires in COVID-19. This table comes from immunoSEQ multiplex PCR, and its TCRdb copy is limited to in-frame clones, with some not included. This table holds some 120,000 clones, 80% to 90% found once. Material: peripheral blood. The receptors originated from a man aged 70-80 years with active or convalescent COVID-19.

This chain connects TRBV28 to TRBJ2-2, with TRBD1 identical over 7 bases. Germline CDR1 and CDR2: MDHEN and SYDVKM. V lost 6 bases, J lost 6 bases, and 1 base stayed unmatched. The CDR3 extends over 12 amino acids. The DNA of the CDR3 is TGTGCCAGCAGAACAGGGGCCGGGGAGCTGTTTTTT. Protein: CASRTGAGELFF.

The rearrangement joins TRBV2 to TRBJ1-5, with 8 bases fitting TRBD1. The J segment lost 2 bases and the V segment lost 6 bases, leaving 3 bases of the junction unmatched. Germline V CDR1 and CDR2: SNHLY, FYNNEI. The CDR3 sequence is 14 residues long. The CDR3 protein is CASRDREGNQPQHF. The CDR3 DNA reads TGTGCCAGCAGGGACAGGGAGGGCAATCAGCCCCAGCATTTT.

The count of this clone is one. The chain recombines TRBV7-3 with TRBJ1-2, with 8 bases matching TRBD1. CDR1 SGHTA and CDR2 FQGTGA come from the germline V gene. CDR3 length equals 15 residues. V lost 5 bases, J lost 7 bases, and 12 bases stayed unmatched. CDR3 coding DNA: TGTGCCAGCAGCGGACCGGGTGCAGGGGGCAGTGGCTACACCTTC. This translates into CASSGPGAGGSGYTF.

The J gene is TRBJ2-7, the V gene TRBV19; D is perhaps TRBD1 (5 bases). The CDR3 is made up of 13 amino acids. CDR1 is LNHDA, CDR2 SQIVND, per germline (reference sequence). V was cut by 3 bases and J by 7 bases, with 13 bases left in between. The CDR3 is CASSMKDRTEQYF. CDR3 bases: TGTGCCAGTAGTATGAAGGACCGGACAGAGCAGTACTTC.

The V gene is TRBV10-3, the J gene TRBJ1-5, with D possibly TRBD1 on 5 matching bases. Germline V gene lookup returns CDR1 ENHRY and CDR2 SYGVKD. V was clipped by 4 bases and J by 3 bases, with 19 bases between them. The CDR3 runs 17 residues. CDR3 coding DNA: TGTGCCATCAGTGGTTCTCGAGACAGATCCTTCAATCAGCCCCAGCATTTT. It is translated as CAISGSRDRSFNQPQHF.

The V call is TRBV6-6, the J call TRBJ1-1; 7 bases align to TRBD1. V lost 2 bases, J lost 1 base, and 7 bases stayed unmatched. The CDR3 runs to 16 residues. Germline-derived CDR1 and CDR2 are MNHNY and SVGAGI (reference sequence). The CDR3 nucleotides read TGTGCCAGCAGTTACGGGGGGACAGCCAGGAACACTGAAGCTTTCTTT. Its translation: CASSYGGTARNTEAFF.

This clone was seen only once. CDR3 in amino acids: CSVGGANQPQHF. For the CDR3, the DNA is TGCAGCGTTGGTGGGGCGAATCAGCCCCAGCATTTT. The chain employs TRBV29-1 and TRBJ1-5; D possibly corresponds to TRBD1 (5 bases). The CDR3 spans 12 residues. Germline loops: CDR1 SQVTM, CDR2 ANQGSEA. The V and J ends lost 4 bases and 4 bases respectively, with 8 bases between them.

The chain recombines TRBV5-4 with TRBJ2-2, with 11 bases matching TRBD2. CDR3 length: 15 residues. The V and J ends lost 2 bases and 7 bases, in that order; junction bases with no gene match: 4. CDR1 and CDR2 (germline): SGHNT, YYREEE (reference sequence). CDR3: CASSFTSGGVGELFF. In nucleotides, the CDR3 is TGTGCCAGCAGCTTCACTAGCGGGGGCGTCGGGGAGCTGTTTTTT.

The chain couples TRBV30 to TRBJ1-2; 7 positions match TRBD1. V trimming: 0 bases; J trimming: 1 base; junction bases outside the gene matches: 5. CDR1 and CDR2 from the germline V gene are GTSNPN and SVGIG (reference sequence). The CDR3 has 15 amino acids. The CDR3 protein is CAWSVGTGVNYGYTF. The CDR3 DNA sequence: TGTGCCTGGAGTGTCGGTACAGGGGTTAACTATGGCTACACCTTC.

In nucleotides, the CDR3 is TGCGCCAGCAGCATGGGACAGGGGGTACCCGGGGAGCTGTTTTTT. This codes for CASSMGQGVPGELFF. The chain combines TRBV5-1 with TRBJ2-2; the match to TRBD1 covers 11 bases. CDR1 and CDR2 (germline): SGHRS, YFSETQ. J gave up 6 bases and V 4 bases, and 5 bases lay outside the gene matches. This CDR3 is built from 15 residues. Drawing the rest from reference TRBV5-1 and TRBJ2-2, the complete variable domain is KAGVTQTPRYLIKTRGQQVTLSCSPISGHRSVSWYQQTPGQGLQFLFEYFSETQRNKGNFPGRFSGRQFSNSRSEMNVSTLELGDSALYLCASSMGQGVPGELFFGEGSRLTVL.

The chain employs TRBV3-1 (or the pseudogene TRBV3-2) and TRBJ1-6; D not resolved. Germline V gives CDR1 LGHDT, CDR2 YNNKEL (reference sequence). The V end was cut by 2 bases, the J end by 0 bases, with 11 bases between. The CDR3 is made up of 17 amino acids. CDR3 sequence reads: CASSQTRPSSYNSPLHF. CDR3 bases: TGTGCCAGCAGCCAAACTAGGCCGAGCTCCTATAATTCACCCCTCCACTTT.

CDR3 in DNA: TGTGCCAGCAGCTTAGGACACGCGAACACCGGGGAGCTGTTTTTT. It is translated as CASSLGHANTGELFF. The genes are TRBV7-9 and TRBJ2-2, with D unclear. This CDR3 is built from 15 residues. The V end lost 1 base, the J end lost 0 bases, and 6 bases lay between the germline ends. CDR1 is SEHNR and CDR2 is FQNEAQ in the germline V gene (reference sequence).

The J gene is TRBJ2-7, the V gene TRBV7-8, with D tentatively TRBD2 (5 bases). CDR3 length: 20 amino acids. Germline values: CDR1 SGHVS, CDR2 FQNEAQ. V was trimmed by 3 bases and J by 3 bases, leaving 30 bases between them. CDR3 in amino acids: CASSFNGLVSGLSRGYEQYF. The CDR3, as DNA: TGTGCCAGCAGCTTTAATGGGCTTGTCTCGGGGTTGAGCCGGGGCTACGAGCAGTACTTC.

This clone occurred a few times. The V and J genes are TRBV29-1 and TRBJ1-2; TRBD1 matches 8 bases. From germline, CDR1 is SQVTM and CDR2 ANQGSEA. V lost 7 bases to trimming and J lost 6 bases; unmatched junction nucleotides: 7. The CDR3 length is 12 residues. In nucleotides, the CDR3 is TGCAGCGGCTTAGGACAGGGCGATGGCTACACCTTC. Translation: CSGLGQGDGYTF.

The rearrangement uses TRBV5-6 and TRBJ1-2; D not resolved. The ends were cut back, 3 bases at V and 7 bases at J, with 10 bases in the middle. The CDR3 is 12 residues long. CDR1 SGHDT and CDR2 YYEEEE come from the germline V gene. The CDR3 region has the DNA TGTGCCAGCAGCTCCACCATGGCTGGCTACACCTTC. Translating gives CASSSTMAGYTF.

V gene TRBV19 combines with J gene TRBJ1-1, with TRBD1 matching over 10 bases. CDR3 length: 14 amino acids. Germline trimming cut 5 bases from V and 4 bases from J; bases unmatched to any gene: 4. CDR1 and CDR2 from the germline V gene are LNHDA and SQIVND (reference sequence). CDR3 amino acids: CASSEWDRGTEAFF. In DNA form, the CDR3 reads TGTGCCAGTAGTGAGTGGGACAGGGGCACTGAAGCTTTCTTT.

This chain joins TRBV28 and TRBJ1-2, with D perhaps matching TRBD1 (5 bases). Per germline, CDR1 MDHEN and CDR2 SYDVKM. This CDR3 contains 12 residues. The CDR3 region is CPPTGGGSGYTF. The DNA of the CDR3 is TGTCCGCCGACCGGGGGGGGGTCTGGCTACACCTTC.

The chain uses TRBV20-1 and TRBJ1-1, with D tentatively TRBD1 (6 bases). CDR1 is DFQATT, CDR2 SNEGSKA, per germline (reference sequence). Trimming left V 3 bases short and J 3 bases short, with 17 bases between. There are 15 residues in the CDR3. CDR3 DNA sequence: TGCAGTGCTAGTATGTTGGGGGCGCGGGACACTGAAGCTTTCTTT. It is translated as CSASMLGARDTEAFF.